Following are 19 T cell receptor beta chains from one sample sequenced in a study of glioma-infiltrating T cells after dendritic cell vaccination. The data were produced by immunoSEQ multiplex PCR, yet TCRdb's version contains in-frame clones alone and is incomplete. This table holds over 80,000 clones, approximately 78% found once. The time point was: after dendritic cell vaccination, including at tumor progression/relapse. This material consisted of blood, taken after dendritic cell vaccination. Source of these receptors: a human donor with glioblastoma.

V is TRBV7-3 and J is TRBJ2-3; maybe TRBD2 (5 bases). The V end was cut by 2 bases, the J end by 3 bases, with 15 bases between. Germline lookup yields CDR1 SGHTA and CDR2 FQGTGA. The CDR3 extends over 16 amino acids. In nucleotides, the CDR3 is TGTGCCAGCAGCTTAGGGGTGTCGGGGTTGACAGATACGCAGTATTTT. Its translation: CASSLGVSGLTDTQYF.

This clone has just a few counts. The rearrangement uses TRBV20-1 and TRBJ1-1; 9 positions agree with TRBD1. This CDR3 region has 11 residues. Germline CDR1 reads DFQATT; CDR2 reads SNEGSKA (reference sequence). Trimming at V came to 5 bases and at J to 13 bases, leaving 8 bases not matched to a gene. CDR3 sequence: CSALDRGKHFF. DNA for the CDR3: TGCAGTGCTTTGGACAGGGGAAAGCATTTCTTT.

A few counts support this clone. The V and J genes are TRBV5-6 and TRBJ2-3; D may be TRBD2 (6 bases). Germline CDR1 SGHDT, CDR2 YYEEEE. V lost 4 bases and J 8 bases, leaving 17 bases between the germline ends. The CDR3 covers 14 residues. DNA for the CDR3: TGTGCCAGCAGCCTGGGATTGGGGGGTCTTACGCAGTATTTT. This gives the protein CASSLGLGGLTQYF.

The gene calls are TRBV28 and TRBJ1-3, with D unclear. The CDR3 is 13 amino acids. V was cut by 5 bases and J by 4 bases, with 9 bases left in between. Looked up from germline, CDR1 is MDHEN and CDR2 is SYDVKM. CDR3 protein: CASSTGGGNTIYF. The CDR3 region has the DNA TGTGCCAGCAGTACCGGCGGGGGAAACACCATATATTTT.

This clone was recorded a few times. V and J are TRBV2 and TRBJ2-1; possible D gene TRBD1, 5 bases. With 4 bases removed from V and 0 bases from J, the gap between germline ends came to 13 bases. Germline values: CDR1 SNHLY, CDR2 FYNNEI. CDR3 length equals 16 residues. The CDR3 DNA reads TGTGCCAGCAGTGTACGACAGTCCCTCTCCTACAATGAGCAGTTCTTC. This sequence encodes CASSVRQSLSYNEQFF.

The rearrangement links TRBV15 to TRBJ2-5, with D possibly being TRBD1 (6 bases). The V end was cut by 1 base, the J end by 5 bases, with 11 bases between. The CDR3 sequence is 14 residues long. Looked up from germline, CDR1 is LNHNV and CDR2 is YYDKDF (reference sequence). The CDR3 nucleotides are TGTGCCACCAGCAGAGGCAGGGGATGGGAGACCCAGTACTTC. Translating gives CATSRGRGWETQYF. Full variable domain (outside the CDR3, taken from reference TRBV15 and TRBJ2-5): DAMVIQNPRYQVTQFGKPVTLSCSQTLNHNVMYWYQQKSSQAPKLLFHYYDKDFNNEADTPDNFQSRRPNTSFCFLDIRSPGLGDTAMYLCATSRGRGWETQYFGPGTRLLVL.

The V and J genes are TRBV5-8 and TRBJ1-5; TRBD1 matches 11 bases. The CDR3 runs to 16 residues. CDR1 SGHTS and CDR2 YDEGEE come from the germline V gene. V was pared by 5 bases and J by 2 bases, with 6 bases of the junction left unmatched. The CDR3 DNA is TGTGCCAGCAGGCCGGGACAGGGGGTGGGCAATCAGCCCCAGCATTTT. This sequence encodes CASRPGQGVGNQPQHF.

This rearrangement joins TRBV28 to TRBJ2-5; 7 bases are a match to TRBD1. Per the germline V gene, CDR1 is MDHEN and CDR2 is SYDVKM. The V and J ends lost 3 bases and 2 bases, in that order; junction bases with no gene match: 9. The CDR3 has 16 amino acids. Here the CDR3 reads CASSLTGNLGQETQYF. CDR3 coding DNA: TGTGCCAGCAGTTTGACAGGGAATTTGGGACAAGAGACCCAGTACTTC.

The sample holds a few counts of this clone. The J gene is TRBJ2-1, the V gene TRBV6-5; TRBD2 matches at 14 bases. The CDR3 consists of 15 residues. V gave up 7 bases and J gave up 10 bases; unmatched junction bases: 9. The germline V gene has CDR1 MNHEY and CDR2 SVGAGI. CDR3 sequence: CASNVGTSGSGEQFF. The CDR3 region has the DNA TGTGCCAGCAACGTAGGGACTAGCGGGAGCGGGGAGCAGTTCTTC.

J is TRBJ1-1 and V is TRBV7-9; D is undetermined. Germline-derived CDR1 and CDR2 are SEHNR and FQNEAQ (reference sequence). The V end was cut by 3 bases, the J end by 2 bases, with 7 bases between. The CDR3 contains 13 residues. The chain's CDR3 is CASSLEVNTEAFF. CDR3 DNA: TGTGCCAGCAGCTTGGAGGTAAACACTGAAGCTTTCTTT.

This clone was counted a single time. The V call is TRBV2, the J call TRBJ1-2, with 7 nucleotides matching TRBD1. The CDR3 extends over 14 amino acids. Germline assignment: CDR1 SNHLY and CDR2 FYNNEI. With V trimmed by 8 bases and J by 7 bases, 13 bases remained unmatched. The DNA for the CDR3 is TGTGCCAGCGTGACAGGGTGGGGTGTCGGTGGCTACACCTTC. Translation: CASVTGWGVGGYTF.

The J gene is TRBJ2-1, the V gene TRBV6-1; 7 bases are a match to TRBD1. With V trimmed by 7 bases and J by 5 bases, 11 bases remained unmatched. The CDR3 has 15 amino acids. Germline V lookup: CDR1 MNHNS, CDR2 SASEGT. CDR3 coding DNA: TGTGCCAGCATTAGGGGGCATTTCGCCGACAATGAGCAGTTCTTC. It specifies CASIRGHFADNEQFF.

V is TRBV5-6 and J is TRBJ2-3; D is uncertain. The CDR3 loop spans 14 amino acids. The ends were cut back, 5 bases at V and 0 bases at J, with 10 bases in the middle. The germline CDR1 and CDR2 sequences are SGHDT and YYEEEE. This CDR3 is CASSWRPSTDTQYF. The DNA for the CDR3 is TGTGCCAGCAGTTGGAGACCCAGCACAGATACGCAGTATTTT.

This chain uses TRBV6-1 with TRBJ2-7, with 7 nucleotides matching TRBD1. The CDR3 extends over 14 amino acids. Germline CDR1 reads MNHNS; CDR2 reads SASEGT. Losses at the gene ends were 4 bases for V and 1 base for J; bases not matched to a gene: 4. The CDR3 region has the DNA TGTGCCAGCAGTGCGTCGGGACAGTCCTACGAGCAGTACGTC. This gives the protein CASSASGQSYEQYV.

The chain joins TRBV5-6 to TRBJ2-1; 11 nucleotides agree with TRBD2. Germline V lookup: CDR1 SGHDT, CDR2 YYEEEE. The CDR3 runs to 18 residues. J was trimmed by 6 bases and V by 1 base; bases with no gene match: 12. The CDR3 DNA reads as TGTGCCAGCAGCTTGTGGAATAGCGGGGGGGCTCGAAGCAATGAGCAGTTCTTC. The encoded protein is CASSLWNSGGARSNEQFF.

CDR3 region: CASSQTGRYEQYF. The DNA for the CDR3 is TGCGCCAGCAGCCAAACAGGCCGCTACGAGCAGTACTTC. The chain is built from TRBV5-1 and TRBJ2-7; possible D gene TRBD1, 5 bases. The CDR3 sequence is 13 residues long. Trimming cost V 4 bases and J 3 bases, with 11 bases left between them. The germline gives CDR1 SGHRS, CDR2 YFSETQ.

This clone was seen a single time. The rearrangement links TRBV6-1 to TRBJ2-1, with D perhaps matching TRBD1 (6 bases). Germline V CDR1 and CDR2: MNHNS, SASEGT. The V gene lost 5 bases and the J gene lost 1 base, with 12 bases spanning the gap. This CDR3 comprises 15 residues. CDR3 loop: CASSQQGISYNEQFF. Here the CDR3 DNA reads TGTGCCAGCAGTCAACAGGGAATATCCTACAATGAGCAGTTCTTC.

This chain joins TRBV7-3 and TRBJ1-2; D perhaps matches TRBD1 (5 bases). V was clipped by 5 bases and J by 4 bases, with 17 bases between them. CDR3 size: 15 residues. From germline, CDR1 is SGHTA and CDR2 FQGTGA. The CDR3 loop reads CASSPRPDSVYGYTF. The DNA for the CDR3 is TGTGCCAGCAGCCCCCGTCCCGACAGCGTCTATGGCTACACCTTC.

The V call is TRBV6-1, the J call TRBJ1-5, with D tentatively TRBD1 (5 bases). This CDR3 is 14 amino acids long. The V end was cut by 2 bases, the J end by 4 bases, with 9 bases between. From germline, CDR1 is MNHNS and CDR2 SASEGT. The chain's CDR3 is CASSEQGWNQPQHF. The CDR3, as DNA: TGTGCCAGCAGTGAACAGGGCTGGAATCAGCCCCAGCATTTT.